The present TCR beta chain was sequenced within a study of T-cell memory formation after mild COVID-19. Study-level results: A subset of responding clones appeared in pre-infection memory, suggesting cross-reactive memory joined. Later expanders leaned CD4+, whereas day 15 to 85 contracting clones were balanced CD4/CD8.

Sample barcodes and UMIs were carried by the TCR alpha and TCR beta cDNA libraries that 5'RACE generated with constant-segment primers. One entry per CDR3 protein, called by TCRdb with MiXCR from the 5' RACE reads. The table lists around 410,000 distinct CDR3 sequences, less than 25% of them singletons, with around 12% in the top ten. Remarks on this clonotype: The antigen is undetermined.

The sequenced material came from PBMCs or a T cell subset sorted from them (not recorded which). The TCR originated in an adult woman who had mild COVID-19 (a few samples of this study predate the infection). Cell type and time point are not known.

CDR3 sequence (DNA): TGTGCCAGCAGCTCCGGCGGGGGGACAGGACTCTCTGGGGCCAACGTCCTGACTTTC. Translating gives CASSSGGGTGLSGANVLTF. The V call is TRBV5-4, the J call TRBJ2-6; TRBD1 or TRBD2 may be the D gene (8 bases each). Germline CDR1 SGHNT, CDR2 YYREEE (reference sequence). The CDR3 has 19 residues. V gave up 3 bases and J gave up 0 bases, with 19 bases separating them. The full variable domain, in which reference TRBV5-4 and TRBJ2-6 provide the parts outside the CDR3, is ETGVTQSPTHLIKTRGQQVTLRCSSQSGHNTVSWYQQALGQGPQFIFQYYREEENGRGNFPPRFSGLQFPNYSSELNVNALELDDSALYLCASSSGGGTGLSGANVLTFGAGSRLTVL.